This T cell receptor beta chain was sequenced for a study of control samples from healthy donors and cancer patients. The protocol was immunoSEQ multiplex PCR, while the TCRdb copy is restricted to in-frame clones and leaves out a portion. The sample consists of roughly 120,000 clones, about 95% of them appearing once. The CDR3 has 13 residues. Trimming shortened V by 7 bases and J by 6 bases, and 10 bases separated the two germline ends. Germline V gives CDR1 MNHEY, CDR2 SVGAGI. The receptor comes from a young man in good health. V is TRBV6-5 and J is TRBJ1-6; D call uncertain. Source material: blood. In DNA form, the CDR3 reads TGTGCCAGCACGCAGGACTTTAATTCACCCCTCCACTTT. Translation: CASTQDFNSPLHF.